A single sample is the source of the 22 T cell receptor beta chains below, sequenced in a study of shared clonotypes between healthy human individuals. Profiling relied on immunoSEQ multiplex PCR, and the TCRdb table lists in-frame clones only, not all of them. The sample consists of about 600,000 clones, less than 98% of them appearing once. Sequencing was carried out using naive CD4+ T cells sorted from blood. Subset denoted: CD45RA+ positively selected. The receptors come from a woman between 25 and 40 years old in good health.

The chain is built from TRBV9 and TRBJ2-3, with D unresolved. The germline V and J ends were trimmed by 0 bases and 0 bases, with 5 bases remaining between them. The CDR3 covers 14 residues. Germline V gene lookup returns CDR1 SGDLS and CDR2 YYNGEE. In nucleotides, the CDR3 is TGTGCCAGCAGCGTAGTTCCCAGCACAGATACGCAGTATTTT. This sequence encodes CASSVVPSTDTQYF.

The genes are TRBV7-2 and TRBJ2-1; D unresolved. The V and J ends lost 0 bases and 6 bases respectively, with 6 bases between them. The CDR3 length is 13 residues. Per the germline V gene, CDR1 is SGHTA and CDR2 is FQGNSA. Written as DNA, the CDR3 is TGTGCCAGCAGCTTAGCCCGGGTCAATGAGCAGTTCTTC. Residues: CASSLARVNEQFF.

The J gene is TRBJ1-2, the V gene TRBV28; possible D gene TRBD1, 6 bases. Germline V CDR1 and CDR2: MDHEN, SYDVKM. The CDR3 runs to 19 residues. With 5 bases removed from V and 0 bases from J, the gap between germline ends came to 25 bases. The CDR3 reads CASSPILGTTGLANYGYTF. The DNA of the CDR3 is TGTGCCAGCAGTCCAATATTGGGGACCACAGGGCTAGCTAACTATGGCTACACCTTC.

CDR3 in amino acids: CARDRRGAGELFF. The CDR3 bases are TGTGCCAGGGACCGGAGAGGTGCCGGGGAGCTGTTTTTT. V and J are TRBV7-9 and TRBJ2-2, with D uncertain. The germline V and J ends were trimmed by 9 bases and 6 bases, with 14 bases remaining between them. Germline V gene data show CDR1 as SEHNR and CDR2 as FQNEAQ (reference sequence). The CDR3 runs 13 residues.

This chain joins TRBV5-4 and TRBJ2-5, with D possibly matching TRBD1 (5 bases). Germline CDR1 and CDR2: SGHNT and YYREEE (reference sequence). The CDR3 totals 13 residues. Trimming cost V 2 bases and J 4 bases, with 9 bases left between them. CDR3 nucleotides: TGTGCCAGCAGCTTCGACAGTGGAGAGACCCAGTACTTC. It specifies CASSFDSGETQYF.

V usage is TRBV5-1 and J usage is TRBJ2-5; the D is unclear. The V and J ends lost 7 bases and 2 bases respectively, with 12 bases between them. This CDR3 comprises 13 residues. CDR1 is SGHRS and CDR2 is YFSETQ in the germline V gene. CDR3 coding DNA: TGCGCCAGCGCAGACAACATACAAGAGACCCAGTACTTC. This gives the protein CASADNIQETQYF.

The sample holds one count of this clone. The genes are TRBV28 and TRBJ2-7, with a weak D call TRBD2 (5 bases). The CDR3 extends over 16 amino acids. The V gene lost 4 bases and the J gene lost 0 bases, with 16 bases spanning the gap. The germline V gene has CDR1 MDHEN and CDR2 SYDVKM. The CDR3 DNA sequence: TGTGCCAGCAGTTCCCGCGGAGCGGTAAGCTCCTACGAGCAGTACTTC. It codes for CASSSRGAVSSYEQYF.

The V call is TRBV5-1, the J call TRBJ2-3, with a possible D match to TRBD2 (5 bases). In germline, CDR1 is SGHRS, CDR2 YFSETQ. Trimming took 2 bases from V and 1 from J, leaving 11 bases between them. CDR3 length: 15 residues. In DNA, the CDR3 is TGCGCCAGCAGCTTCTTAGCGTCGGGCACAGATACGCAGTATTTT. Translated: CASSFLASGTDTQYF.

V usage is TRBV12-5 and J usage is TRBJ2-2; D is perhaps TRBD1 or TRBD2 (7 bases each). Germline assignment: CDR1 LGHNT and CDR2 FRNRAP. The CDR3 has 16 amino acids. V was trimmed by 2 bases and J by 6 bases, leaving 16 bases between them. DNA for the CDR3: TGTGCTAGTGGTTTGAGCGGGACAGCGAGGGCCGGGGAGCTGTTTTTT. Amino acid sequence: CASGLSGTARAGELFF.

This chain joins TRBV6-1 and TRBJ2-5, with D possibly being TRBD1 (6 bases). Germline assignment: CDR1 MNHNS and CDR2 SASEGT. This CDR3 is built from 13 residues. Trimming took off 6 bases at V and 1 base at J, with 9 bases between the two ends. CDR3 region: CASRTGPQETQYF. The CDR3 DNA follows: TGTGCCAGCAGAACAGGGCCCCAAGAGACCCAGTACTTC.

This clone was observed once. The gene calls are TRBV2 and TRBJ1-1; 7 nucleotides align to TRBD1. V lost 4 bases and J lost 6; bases outside the gene matches: 5. Germline V gene sequence: CDR1 SNHLY, CDR2 FYNNEI. This CDR3 is built from 13 residues. CDR3 nucleotides: TGTGCCAGCAGTGGCACAGGGGTGCCTGAAGCTTTCTTT. Its protein product is CASSGTGVPEAFF.

This chain uses TRBV6-5 with TRBJ2-7; weak D call: TRBD2 (5 bases). The CDR3 is 13 residues long. In germline, CDR1 is MNHEY, CDR2 SVGAGI. The germline V and J ends were trimmed by 2 bases and 1 base, with 6 bases remaining between them. The CDR3: CASSYRESYEQYF. The CDR3 coding sequence is TGTGCCAGCAGTTACCGGGAATCCTACGAGCAGTACTTC.

In its sample, this clone was seen a few times. V usage is TRBV19 and J usage is TRBJ1-1; TRBD1 might be the D (6 bases). Trimming took off 5 bases at V and 11 bases at J, with 12 bases between the two ends. Looked up from germline, CDR1 is LNHDA and CDR2 is SQIVND (reference sequence). This CDR3 spans 11 amino acids. The CDR3 DNA sequence: TGTGCCAGTAGTGCGGGGGGCGGCGCTTTCTTT. Translating it yields CASSAGGGAFF.

This sequence joins TRBV12-2 and TRBJ2-1; the table assigns TRBD2, which was not confirmed against the DNA. TRBV12-2 is marked as a pseudogene. This CDR3 spans 11 amino acids. The CDR3 DNA is TGTGCAAGTCGGCGTGCGAGTGAGCAGTTCTTC. Its protein is CASRRASEQFF.

This clone showed up just a few times. The chain recombines TRBV5-1 with TRBJ1-5; D uncertain. V shed 4 bases and J shed 4 bases, with 9 bases lying between them. Germline values: CDR1 SGHRS, CDR2 YFSETQ. This CDR3 is built from 13 residues. The CDR3 coding sequence is TGCGCCAGCAGCCTCGAGGTGAATCAGCCCCAGCATTTT. This sequence encodes CASSLEVNQPQHF.

The rearrangement links TRBV25-1 to TRBJ2-1; 8 bases match TRBD2. Trimming took 0 bases from V and 3 from J; bases not matched to a gene: 10. Germline-derived CDR1 and CDR2 are MGHDK and SYGVNS. The CDR3 sequence is 18 residues long. CDR3 bases: TGTGCCAGCAGTGAATACGGGCTAGCGGGCTTCTGCTACAATGAGCAGTTCTTC. Translation: CASSEYGLAGFCYNEQFF.

This chain connects TRBV11-3 to TRBJ2-5; D ambiguous. The CDR3 runs 13 residues. V lost 1 base to trimming and J lost 4 bases, with 7 bases between them. CDR1 is SGHNT and CDR2 is YENEEA in the germline V gene. The CDR3 coding sequence is TGTGCCAGCAGCTTAGGTCCGACAGAGACCCAGTACTTC. Its protein is CASSLGPTETQYF.

The rearrangement joins TRBV2 to TRBJ1-2, with D maybe TRBD1 (5 bases). From germline, CDR1 is SNHLY and CDR2 FYNNEI. The CDR3 is 12 residues long. DNA of the CDR3: TGTACCGCGGGGACCGAGGTCTATGGCTACACCTTC. This gives the protein CTAGTEVYGYTF.

The genes are TRBV10-2 and TRBJ2-1; D is unclear. The germline V and J ends were trimmed by 4 bases and 5 bases, with 18 bases remaining between them. The CDR3 extends over 16 amino acids. Germline V CDR1 and CDR2: WSHSY, SAAADI. CDR3 sequence reads: CASSGMAGTLNNEQFF. CDR3 in DNA: TGCGCCAGCAGTGGGATGGCTGGCACACTCAACAATGAGCAGTTCTTC.

J is TRBJ2-1 and V is TRBV5-4; D call uncertain. The V and J ends lost 1 base and 4 bases respectively, with 3 bases between them. Germline assignment: CDR1 SGHNT and CDR2 YYREEE (reference sequence). The CDR3 loop spans 12 amino acids. The CDR3 DNA is TGTGCCAGCAGCTTGAGGTACAATGAGCAGTTCTTC. Translation gives CASSLRYNEQFF.

V usage is TRBV4-1 and J usage is TRBJ2-1, with D possibly matching TRBD2 (5 bases). In germline, CDR1 is MGHRA, CDR2 YSYEKL. Trimming removed 4 bases from V and 0 bases from J, with 16 bases in between. The CDR3 runs 17 residues. Here the CDR3 reads CASSPEQLAGSYNEQFF. CDR3 DNA: TGCGCCAGCAGCCCCGAGCAATTGGCGGGCTCCTACAATGAGCAGTTCTTC.

This clone appeared once. The rearrangement links TRBV7-2 to TRBJ1-1, with D tentatively TRBD1 (6 bases). Germline values: CDR1 SGHTA, CDR2 FQGNSA. Trimming left V 7 bases short and J 0 bases short, with 18 bases between. The CDR3 has 16 residues. DNA of the CDR3: TGTGCCAGCAAACTACAGGGAGCGAAGGTGAACACTGAAGCTTTCTTT. This sequence encodes CASKLQGAKVNTEAFF.